The 17 T cell receptor beta chains presented below share a single source sample, sequenced in a study of shared clonotypes between healthy human individuals. Some clones are missing from TCRdb's copy, which holds only in-frame ones; the method was immunoSEQ multiplex PCR. The top ten hold roughly 13% of the sample, which has about 490,000 clones, roughly 80% seen once. Sequencing was carried out using PBMCs. The receptors shown here come from a woman aged 40 to 49 in good health. Some clones in this sample may be carry-over from other donors' samples.

The CDR3 loop reads CASSFEQSYGYTF. CDR3 coding DNA: TGTGCCAGCAGCTTCGAGCAGTCCTATGGCTACACCTTC. V and J are TRBV5-4 and TRBJ1-2; D gene uncertain. The V gene's germline CDR1 is SGHNT and CDR2 YYREEE (reference sequence). V lost 2 bases and J lost 4, with 9 bases in between. The CDR3 has 13 residues.

The chain's CDR3 is CASSERSGGQETQYF. CDR3 nucleotides: TGTGCCAGCAGTGAGAGGTCGGGCGGCCAAGAGACCCAGTACTTC. The chain links TRBV6-4 to TRBJ2-5; D gene uncertain. V was trimmed by 3 bases and J by 1 base, leaving 12 bases between them. Germline-derived CDR1 and CDR2 are MRHNA and SNTAGT. This CDR3 contains 15 residues.

This clone was counted only a few times. V and J are TRBV6-1 and TRBJ2-1, with D perhaps given as TRBD1 or TRBD2 (6 bases each). The CDR3 is 15 amino acids. V shed 7 bases and J shed 1 base, with 14 bases lying between them. Per the germline V gene, CDR1 is MNHNS and CDR2 is SASEGT. CDR3 loop: CASTWRGVSYNEQFF. CDR3 coding DNA: TGTGCCAGCACCTGGAGGGGGGTGTCCTACAATGAGCAGTTCTTC.

Only a few counts were recorded for this clone. This chain links TRBV18 with TRBJ2-7; TRBD1 might be the D (6 bases). Trimming pared 4 bases from V and 0 bases from J, leaving 7 bases between. CDR3 size: 13 residues. The germline V gene has CDR1 KGHSH and CDR2 LQKENI. CDR3 region: CASSQGVSYEQYF. In DNA form, the CDR3 reads TGTGCCAGCTCACAGGGGGTCTCCTACGAGCAGTACTTC.

The J gene is TRBJ2-1, the V gene TRBV2; D is uncertain. CDR1 is SNHLY, CDR2 FYNNEI, per germline. This CDR3 is built from 14 residues. Trimming cost V 3 bases and J 3 bases, with 9 bases left between them. CDR3 nucleotides: TGTGCCAGCAGTGAGGAAAGGGACTACAATGAGCAGTTCTTC. Its translation: CASSEERDYNEQFF.

Regarding this clone: A far larger clone lies a single base away; this is likely a read error. The chain recombines TRBV6-1 with TRBJ2-7; 8 positions match TRBD2. V shed 8 bases and J 4 bases; nucleotides not matched to a gene: 13. This CDR3 has 15 residues. Per germline, CDR1 MNHNS and CDR2 SASEGT. The CDR3, as DNA: TGTGCCAGCGGCGAGGGTAGCGGGAATATGTACGAGCAGTACTTC. It translates to CASGEGSGNMYEQYF.

This clone showed up just once. The rearrangement joins TRBV19 to TRBJ2-1, with 8 bases lining up with TRBD2. This CDR3 comprises 15 residues. The junction had 14 bases not matched to a gene; V was cut back by 7 bases and J by 9 bases. The germline gives CDR1 LNHDA, CDR2 SQIVND (reference sequence). The CDR3 coding sequence is TGTGCCAGTACCTATGTAGGTAGCGGGAACGGTGAGCAGTTCTTC. It codes for CASTYVGSGNGEQFF.

The chain carries TRBV15 and TRBJ1-3; the D is unclear. Trimming cost V 0 bases and J 0 bases, with 6 bases left between them. The CDR3 extends over 15 amino acids. Per germline, CDR1 LNHNV and CDR2 YYDKDF (reference sequence). The CDR3 nucleotides are TGTGCCACCAGCAGAGAGGGATTCTCTGGAAACACCATATATTTT. Protein product: CATSREGFSGNTIYF.

In regard to this clone: The sample has other DNA sequences that encode this CDR3 too. This sequence joins TRBV5-4 and TRBJ2-3, with 12 positions matching TRBD2. V was pared by 5 bases and J by 0 bases, with 4 bases of the junction left unmatched. Germline lookup yields CDR1 SGHNT and CDR2 YYREEE (reference sequence). This CDR3 contains 16 residues. The CDR3 bases are TGTGCCAGCAGTTCCGGGACTAGCGGGAGCACAGATACGCAGTATTTT. Its translation: CASSSGTSGSTDTQYF.

The chain uses TRBV7-9 and TRBJ2-3, with 10 bases aligning to TRBD2. This CDR3 is 17 amino acids long. V lost 2 bases and J lost 5; bases outside the gene matches: 10. CDR1 and CDR2 (germline): SEHNR, FQNEAQ (reference sequence). This CDR3 reads CASSLLGPSGRKDTQYF. Here the CDR3 DNA reads TGTGCCAGCAGCTTACTCGGGCCTAGCGGGAGAAAAGATACGCAGTATTTT.

This chain links TRBV11-2 with TRBJ2-5; possible D gene TRBD2, 7 bases. The DNA matches TRBJ2-7 better at its end, which makes the J call doubtful. The CDR3 extends over 14 amino acids. CDR1 is SGHAT and CDR2 is FQNNGV in the germline V gene. CDR3 nucleotides: TGTGCCAGCAGCTTAGGAGGGGGAGGGTACGAGCAGTACTTC. It translates to CASSLGGGGYEQYF.

As regards this clone: A far larger clone is one base from this, pointing to a likely read error. The chain carries TRBV11-2 and TRBJ2-7; 10 bases agree with TRBD2. This CDR3 has 13 residues. Losses at the gene ends were 7 bases for V and 7 bases for J; bases not matched to a gene: 7. CDR1 is SGHAT and CDR2 is FQNNGV in the germline V gene. The CDR3 is CASTDGLAAEQYF. CDR3 in DNA: TGTGCCAGCACCGATGGACTAGCGGCGGAGCAGTACTTC.

This clone has more than one count but fewer than ten. A read error is the likely source, as a far larger clone sits one nucleotide away. Here the CDR3 DNA reads TGTGCCAGCAGAAGCGGACAGGTGGTTTATGGCTACACCTTC. Translated: CASRSGQVVYGYTF. This rearrangement joins TRBV11-2 to TRBJ1-2; 7 bases agree with TRBD1. V shed 6 bases and J 5 bases; nucleotides not matched to a gene: 9. CDR1 and CDR2 (germline): SGHAT, FQNNGV. The CDR3 covers 14 residues.

To note about this clone: A far larger clone differs by one base, so this is likely a read error. V gene TRBV10-3 combines with J gene TRBJ2-2; D not resolved. The CDR3 sequence is 15 residues long. V was shortened by 3 bases and J by 9 bases, with 17 bases between the two germline ends. Germline values: CDR1 ENHRY, CDR2 SYGVKD. CDR3 in amino acids: CAISDQRLNTWELFF. The CDR3 coding sequence is TGTGCCATCAGTGATCAGCGACTGAATACCTGGGAGCTGTTTTTT.

This sequence joins TRBV5-1 and TRBJ2-5; 8 positions agree with TRBD1. The J segment lost 2 bases and the V segment lost 4 bases, leaving 10 bases of the junction unmatched. The CDR3 has 16 amino acids. The germline gives CDR1 SGHRS, CDR2 YFSETQ. CDR3 in amino acids: CASSRTEQGGQETQYF. DNA of the CDR3: TGCGCCAGCAGCCGCACGGAACAGGGGGGACAAGAGACCCAGTACTTC.

The V gene is TRBV7-9, the J gene TRBJ1-1, with 11 bases that match TRBD1. The germline V gene has CDR1 SEHNR and CDR2 FQNEAQ (reference sequence). Trimming at V came to 2 bases and at J to 3 bases, leaving 2 bases not matched to a gene. The CDR3 covers 15 residues. The CDR3 loop is CASSLRGQGDTEAFF. Written as DNA, the CDR3 is TGTGCCAGCAGCTTACGGGGACAGGGGGACACTGAAGCTTTCTTT.

A few counts support this clone. The rearrangement joins TRBV28 to TRBJ2-1, with 16 bases aligning to TRBD2. The CDR3 is 18 residues long. V lost 5 bases and J lost 1; bases outside the gene matches: 5. Germline CDR1 is MDHEN and CDR2 is SYDVKM. This CDR3 reads CASSGGLAGGPSYNEQFF. The CDR3 DNA is TGTGCCAGCAGTGGGGGACTAGCGGGAGGGCCGTCCTACAATGAGCAGTTCTTC.